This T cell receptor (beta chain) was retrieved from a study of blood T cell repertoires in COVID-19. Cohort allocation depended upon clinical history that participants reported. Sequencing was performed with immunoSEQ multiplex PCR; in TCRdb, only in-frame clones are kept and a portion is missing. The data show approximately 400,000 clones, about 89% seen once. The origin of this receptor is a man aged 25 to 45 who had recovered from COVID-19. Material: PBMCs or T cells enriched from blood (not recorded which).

DNA for the CDR3: TGTGCCAGCAGCCTCCGTAAGGGGGGGTTAGATTATAGCAATCAGCCCCAGCATTTT. It yields the protein CASSLRKGGLDYSNQPQHF. The V and J genes are TRBV7-2 and TRBJ1-5; D perhaps matches TRBD1 (6 bases). Trimming cost V 5 bases and J 0 bases, with 23 bases left between them. The CDR3 is 19 amino acids. CDR1 is SGHTA, CDR2 FQGNSA, per germline.